Included here is one T cell receptor (beta chain) sequence, with context. Its antigen is unidentified. These data are taken from a study of cytomegalovirus exposure and HLA in healthy donors. Points from the study as a whole: An Asian-associated ancestry cluster reportedly showed fewer N-insertions than the approximately 600-donor mean in a later analysis.

Primers: 60 Vbeta forward and 13 Jbeta reverse. The protocol was immunoSEQ multiplex PCR, while the TCRdb copy is restricted to in-frame clones and leaves out a portion. Across about 120,000 clones, the top ten clones capture around 1.6% of the sample. The CDR3 sequence is 15 residues long. Germline CDR1 and CDR2: MNHNS and SASEGT. Unmatched junction bases numbered 2, after V lost 5 bases and J lost 4 bases. The sequence came from a woman between 35 and 50 years old in good health and CMV-seropositive. The chain is built from TRBV6-1 and TRBJ2-1; 13 bases are a match to TRBD2. Input material: PBMCs. CDR3 nucleotides: TGTGCCAGCAGTCAACTAGCGGGAGGGTACAATGAGCAGTTCTTC. This gives the protein CASSQLAGGYNEQFF.